The 5 T cell receptor beta chains below were found in one sample sequenced in a study of OX40 agonist ivuxolimab in advanced cancers. Assay: immunoSEQ multiplex PCR; the TCRdb copy retains only in-frame clones and omits some. The table shows more than 40,000 clones, with about 90% occurring only once. Sequences were derived from CD4+ or CD8+ T cells sorted from blood, sampled in a trial of the OX40 agonist ivuxolimab. All receptors derive from an adult with an advanced solid tumor such as melanoma, head and neck, liver or kidney cancer.

J is TRBJ2-7 and V is TRBV28, with no clear D. CDR1 is MDHEN and CDR2 is SYDVKM in the germline V gene. The V and J ends lost 2 bases and 2 bases respectively, with 7 bases between them. This CDR3 has 13 amino acids. The CDR3 is CASSLGRTYEQYF. The CDR3 nucleotides are TGTGCCAGCAGTTTAGGCCGGACCTACGAGCAGTACTTC.

This clone was counted once. The chain recombines TRBV5-6 with TRBJ1-5; TRBD1 is a possible D gene (5 bases). CDR1 is SGHDT and CDR2 is YYEEEE in the germline V gene. The CDR3 is 15 residues long. Trimming pared 0 bases from V and 7 bases from J, leaving 14 bases between. The CDR3 loop reads CASSLEVRVGQPQHF. The CDR3 DNA sequence: TGTGCCAGCAGCTTGGAGGTCAGGGTCGGACAGCCCCAGCATTTT.

The chain joins TRBV30 to TRBJ1-2; no clear D gene. This CDR3 has 13 amino acids. Trimming removed 3 bases from V and 13 bases from J, with 21 bases in between. Germline values: CDR1 GTSNPN, CDR2 SVGIG (reference sequence). The CDR3 loop is CAWRDGPGVVATF. CDR3 DNA sequence: TGTGCCTGGAGAGACGGACCCGGGGTGGTTGCCACCTTC.

The V call is TRBV18, the J call TRBJ2-5; weak D call: TRBD1 (6 bases). Germline V gene lookup returns CDR1 KGHSH and CDR2 LQKENI. This CDR3 has 14 amino acids. V lost 9 bases and J 0 bases, leaving 14 bases between the germline ends. CDR3 sequence (DNA): TGTGCCAGTCGTACGACAGGCGACCAAGAGACCCAGTACTTC. Its translation: CASRTTGDQETQYF.

V is TRBV29-1 and J is TRBJ2-1; TRBD2 agrees at 14 bases. The CDR3 runs 17 residues. V gave up 2 bases and J gave up 9 bases; unmatched junction bases: 12. Germline-derived CDR1 and CDR2 are SQVTM and ANQGSEA. The CDR3 DNA reads TGCAGCGTTGAAATCCAAAGGGGACTAGCGGGAGCTGGTGAGCAGTTCTTC. The encoded protein is CSVEIQRGLAGAGEQFF.